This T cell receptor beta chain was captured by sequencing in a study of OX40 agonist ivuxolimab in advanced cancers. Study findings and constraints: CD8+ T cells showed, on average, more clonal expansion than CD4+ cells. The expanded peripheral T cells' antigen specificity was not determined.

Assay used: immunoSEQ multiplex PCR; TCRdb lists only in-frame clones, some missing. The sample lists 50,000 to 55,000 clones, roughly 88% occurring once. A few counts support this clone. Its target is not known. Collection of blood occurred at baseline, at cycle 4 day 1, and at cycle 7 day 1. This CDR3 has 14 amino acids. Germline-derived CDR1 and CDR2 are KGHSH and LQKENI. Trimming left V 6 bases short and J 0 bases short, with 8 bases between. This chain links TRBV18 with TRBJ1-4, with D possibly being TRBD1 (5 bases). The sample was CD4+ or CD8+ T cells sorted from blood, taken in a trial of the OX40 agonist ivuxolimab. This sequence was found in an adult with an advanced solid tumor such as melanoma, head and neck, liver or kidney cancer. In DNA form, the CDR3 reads TGTGCCAGCTCTGGGACGACAACTAATGAAAAACTGTTTTTT. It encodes CASSGTTTNEKLFF.